This TCR beta chain stems from a study of blood T cell repertoires in COVID-19. The method was immunoSEQ multiplex PCR; TCRdb's version includes in-frame clones alone and lacks a portion of them. The sample lists 110,000 or so clones, roughly 80% occurring once. This CDR3 spans 16 amino acids. Trimming took 5 bases from V and 8 from J, leaving 21 bases between them. CDR1 and CDR2 from the germline V gene are SGHAT and FQNNGV. This receptor was obtained from a man aged 45-60 years with acute or convalescent COVID-19. The chain joins TRBV11-2 to TRBJ1-4; D may be TRBD1 (6 bases). The sample consisted of peripheral blood. The CDR3 reads CASSLTPQGGGEKLFF. CDR3 DNA: TGTGCCAGCAGCCTCACCCCACAGGGCGGGGGAGAAAAACTGTTTTTT.